This TCR beta chain was recovered during a study of shared clonotypes between healthy human individuals. At the level of the study: Per-donor plates numbered three CD4 naive, three CD4 memory, two CD8 naive and one CD8 memory.

Sequenced by immunoSEQ multiplex PCR; TCRdb stores in-frame clones only, minus some. The top ten hold 0.36% of the sample, which has roughly 1.4 million clones, approximately 98.5% seen once. The CDR3 runs 15 residues. Germline values: CDR1 MDHEN, CDR2 SYDVKM. After removal of 6 bases from V and 12 bases from J, the junction contained 16 bases not matched to a gene. The study, taken as a whole, reports: Read depth was anticipated to influence clonotype sharing among donors. The study found lower generation probabilities in non-shared clonotypes than in those shared by all four donors. Naive CD4 clonotypes overlapped across a handful of donors at approximately 5.3%.

Concerning this clone: Its antigen is not known.

The specimen sequenced was naive CD4+ T cells sorted from blood. Sample subset: CD45RA+ positively selected. This TCR was sampled from a man aged 30 to 45 in good health. The rearrangement uses TRBV28 and TRBJ2-1; 8 bases fit TRBD2. The CDR3 region is CASSLYLGAGVSQFF. As DNA, the CDR3 is TGTGCCAGCAGCCTATATCTGGGAGCGGGAGTTTCGCAGTTCTTC.